The clone carrying this TCR beta chain was seen just once. Its antigen is currently unknown. Alongside a J-beta primer mix, a sample-barcoded 5' primer served in a second PCR lasting roughly 6 to 11 cycles. TCRdb reprocessed the 5' RACE reads with MiXCR, giving one entry per CDR3 protein. The sample holds 980,000 or so distinct CDR3 sequences, approximately 49% seen once. The source of the sample is a study of blood T cells in healthy people across ages. About the research overall: Every two T cells gave about one barcoded beta molecule via template switching.

Study findings and constraints: It was held that diversity estimates obtained from one million T cells represented underestimates. Higher diversity and more naive CD4+ cells were features of long-lived donors, compared to aged donors.

The CDR3 has 14 residues. Germline V CDR1 and CDR2: DFQATT, SNEGSKA (reference sequence). Trimming removed 0 bases from V and 13 bases from J, with 16 bases in between. This chain joins TRBV20-1 and TRBJ1-6, with D uncertain. The sequenced sample was blood. The receptor comes from a man aged 25-45 years in good health. The CDR3 coding sequence is TGCAGTGCTAGAGATCTAGGACCGAGTAACCCCCTCCACTTT. Its protein product is CSARDLGPSNPLHF.